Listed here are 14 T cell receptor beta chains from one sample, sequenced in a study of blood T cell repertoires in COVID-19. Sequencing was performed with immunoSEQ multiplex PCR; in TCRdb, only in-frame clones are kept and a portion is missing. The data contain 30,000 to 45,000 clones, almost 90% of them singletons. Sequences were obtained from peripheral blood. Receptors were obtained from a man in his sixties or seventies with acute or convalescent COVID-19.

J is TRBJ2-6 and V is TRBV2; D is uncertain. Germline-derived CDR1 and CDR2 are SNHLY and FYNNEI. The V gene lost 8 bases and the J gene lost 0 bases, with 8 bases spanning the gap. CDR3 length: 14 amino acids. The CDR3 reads CASQATSGANVLTF. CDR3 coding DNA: TGTGCCAGCCAGGCGACCTCTGGGGCCAACGTCCTGACTTTC.

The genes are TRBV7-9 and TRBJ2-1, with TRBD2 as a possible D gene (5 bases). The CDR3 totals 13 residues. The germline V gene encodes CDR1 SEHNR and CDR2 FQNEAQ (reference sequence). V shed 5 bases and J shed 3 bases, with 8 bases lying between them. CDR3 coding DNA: TGTGCCAGCAGCAACGGACTCTACAATGAGCAGTTCTTC. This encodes CASSNGLYNEQFF.

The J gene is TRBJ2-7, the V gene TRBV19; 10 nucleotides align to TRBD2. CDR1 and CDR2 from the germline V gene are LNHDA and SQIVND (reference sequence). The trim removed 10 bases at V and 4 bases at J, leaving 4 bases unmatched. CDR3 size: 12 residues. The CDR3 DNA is TGTGCCACTAGGACTAGCGGATACGAGCAGTACTTC. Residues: CATRTSGYEQYF. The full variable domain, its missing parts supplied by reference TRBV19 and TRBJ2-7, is DGGITQSPKYLFRKEGQNVTLSCEQNLNHDAMYWYRQDPGQGLRLIYYSQIVNDFQKGDIAEGYSVSREKKESFPLTVTSAQKNPTAFYLCATRTSGYEQYFGPGTRLTVT.

The CDR3 here is CASSSGSSGRYEQYF. The CDR3 DNA follows: TGCGCCAGCAGCTCTGGGAGTAGCGGGAGGTACGAGCAGTACTTC. V gene TRBV5-1 combines with J gene TRBJ2-7; TRBD2 matches at 10 bases. V dropped 3 bases and J dropped 4; count of bases not matched to a gene: 7. Germline V lookup: CDR1 SGHRS, CDR2 YFSETQ. The length of the CDR3 is 15 residues.

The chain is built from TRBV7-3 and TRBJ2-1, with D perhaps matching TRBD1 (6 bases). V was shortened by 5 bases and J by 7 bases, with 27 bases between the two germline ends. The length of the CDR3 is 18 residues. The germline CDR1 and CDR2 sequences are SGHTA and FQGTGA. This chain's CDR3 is CASSAQPVGTSLRNEQFF. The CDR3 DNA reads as TGTGCCAGCAGCGCCCAGCCCGTCGGGACATCTCTCCGGAATGAGCAGTTCTTC.

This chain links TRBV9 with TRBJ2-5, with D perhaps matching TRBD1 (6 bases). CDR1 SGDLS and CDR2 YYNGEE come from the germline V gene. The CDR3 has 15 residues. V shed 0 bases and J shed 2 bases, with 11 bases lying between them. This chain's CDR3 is CASSVATGIQETQYF. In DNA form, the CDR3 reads TGTGCCAGCAGCGTAGCTACAGGGATACAAGAGACCCAGTACTTC.

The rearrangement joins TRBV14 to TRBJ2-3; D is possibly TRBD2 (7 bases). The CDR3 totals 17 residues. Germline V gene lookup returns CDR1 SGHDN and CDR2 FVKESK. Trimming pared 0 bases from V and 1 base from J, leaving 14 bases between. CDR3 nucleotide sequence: TGTGCCAGCAGCCAAGAGGGGCGGGGGCGCGGCACAGATACGCAGTATTTT. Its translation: CASSQEGRGRGTDTQYF.

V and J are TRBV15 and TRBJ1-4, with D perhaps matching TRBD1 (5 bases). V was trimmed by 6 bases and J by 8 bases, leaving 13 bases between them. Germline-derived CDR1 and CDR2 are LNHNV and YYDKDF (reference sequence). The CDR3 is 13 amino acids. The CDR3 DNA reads TGTGCCACCAGGCGGGACTCCCTGGAAAAACTGTTTTTT. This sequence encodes CATRRDSLEKLFF.

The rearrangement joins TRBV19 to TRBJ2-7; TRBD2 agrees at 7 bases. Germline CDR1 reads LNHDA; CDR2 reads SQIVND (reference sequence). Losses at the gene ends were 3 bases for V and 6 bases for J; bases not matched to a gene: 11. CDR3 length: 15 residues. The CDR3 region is CASSISGGRFTEQYF. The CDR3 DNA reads TGTGCCAGTAGTATTTCCGGCGGGAGATTTACCGAGCAGTACTTC.

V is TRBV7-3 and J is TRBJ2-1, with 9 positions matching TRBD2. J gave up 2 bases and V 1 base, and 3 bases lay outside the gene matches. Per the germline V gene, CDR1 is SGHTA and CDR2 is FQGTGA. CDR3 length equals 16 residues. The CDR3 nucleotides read TGTGCCAGCAGCTTAATAGCGGGAGAGGCCTACAATGAGCAGTTCTTC. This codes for CASSLIAGEAYNEQFF. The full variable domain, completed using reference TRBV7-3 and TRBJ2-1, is GAGVSQTPSNKVTEKGKYVELRCDPISGHTALYWYRQSLGQGPEFLIYFQGTGAADDSGLPNDRFFAVRPEGSVSTLKIQRTERGDSAVYLCASSLIAGEAYNEQFFGPGTRLTVL.

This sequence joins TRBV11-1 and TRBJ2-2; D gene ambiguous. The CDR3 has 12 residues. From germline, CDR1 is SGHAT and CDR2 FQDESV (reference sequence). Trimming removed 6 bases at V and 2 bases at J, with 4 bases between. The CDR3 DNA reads TGTGCCAGCAGTCATAACACCGGGGAGCTGTTTTTT. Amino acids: CASSHNTGELFF.

CDR3 nucleotides: TGTGCCAGCAGCTTAGCTACAGGGTCCAACTATGGCTACACCTTC. Its protein is CASSLATGSNYGYTF. This chain links TRBV7-2 with TRBJ1-2; D may be TRBD1 (6 bases). Looked up from germline, CDR1 is SGHTA and CDR2 is FQGNSA. The CDR3 is 15 amino acids. The V gene lost 0 bases and the J gene lost 2 bases, with 10 bases spanning the gap.

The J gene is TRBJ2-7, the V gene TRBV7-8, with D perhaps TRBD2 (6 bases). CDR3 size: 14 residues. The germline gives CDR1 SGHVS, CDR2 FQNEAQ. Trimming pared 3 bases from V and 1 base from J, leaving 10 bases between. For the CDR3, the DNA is TGTGCCAGCAGCTTCGGGACTTTTTCCTACGAGCAGTACTTC. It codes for CASSFGTFSYEQYF.

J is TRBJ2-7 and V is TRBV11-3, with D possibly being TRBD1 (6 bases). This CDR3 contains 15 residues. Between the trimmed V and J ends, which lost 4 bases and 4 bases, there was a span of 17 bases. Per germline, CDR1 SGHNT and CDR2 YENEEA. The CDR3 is CASSSGTLGIYEQYF. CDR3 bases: TGTGCCAGCAGCTCCGGGACATTAGGTATTTACGAGCAGTACTTC.